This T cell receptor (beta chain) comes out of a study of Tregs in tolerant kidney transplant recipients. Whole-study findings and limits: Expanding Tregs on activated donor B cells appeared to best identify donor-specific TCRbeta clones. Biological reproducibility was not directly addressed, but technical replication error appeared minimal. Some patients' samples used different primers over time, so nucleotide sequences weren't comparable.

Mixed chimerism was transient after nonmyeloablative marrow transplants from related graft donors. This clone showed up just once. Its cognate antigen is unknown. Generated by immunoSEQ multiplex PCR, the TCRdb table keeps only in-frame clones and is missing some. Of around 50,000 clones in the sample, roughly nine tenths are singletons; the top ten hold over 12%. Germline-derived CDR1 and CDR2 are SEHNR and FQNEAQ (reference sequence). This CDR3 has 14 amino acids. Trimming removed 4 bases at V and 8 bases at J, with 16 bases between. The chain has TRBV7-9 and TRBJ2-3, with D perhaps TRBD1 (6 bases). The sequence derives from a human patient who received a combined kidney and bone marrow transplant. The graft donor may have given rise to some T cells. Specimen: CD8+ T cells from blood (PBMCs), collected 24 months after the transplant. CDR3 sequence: CASSSTSQGFTQYF. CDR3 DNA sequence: TGTGCCAGCAGCTCGACCTCACAGGGATTTACGCAGTATTTT.